This T cell receptor (beta chain) was observed in a study of T cell repertoires in cytomegalovirus infection. Overall study context: It was the public TCR beta signatures that indicated both CMV infection and matching HLA type. Notes on the study in general: Dominant in the ex vivo response were TCR beta clonotypes restricted by HLA-C and specific for CMV. The cumulative frequency of public TCR beta families distinguished individuals who carried CMV together with the relevant HLA.

There are 15 residues in the CDR3. V lost 8 bases to trimming and J lost 4 bases; unmatched junction nucleotides: 6. The germline V gene has CDR1 MNHNS and CDR2 SASEGT. This clonotype was detected only a few times. What it binds is unknown. TCRdb analysed the reads with MiXCR anew, one entry per CDR3 protein. The sample lists fewer than 900,000 distinct CDR3 sequences, roughly 28% seen once, with about an eighth in the top ten. Material: cultured CD8+ T cells from PBMCs, obtained from culture after CMV antigen stimulation. The clonotype originates from a human donor in good health (CMV status not recorded). Some clones in this sample may be carry-over from other donors' samples. This chain connects TRBV6-1 to TRBJ2-1, with 12 bases identical to TRBD2. The CDR3 spells CASQLLAGGYNEQFF. CDR3 bases: TGTGCCAGCCAGCTCCTAGCGGGGGGGTACAATGAGCAGTTCTTC.